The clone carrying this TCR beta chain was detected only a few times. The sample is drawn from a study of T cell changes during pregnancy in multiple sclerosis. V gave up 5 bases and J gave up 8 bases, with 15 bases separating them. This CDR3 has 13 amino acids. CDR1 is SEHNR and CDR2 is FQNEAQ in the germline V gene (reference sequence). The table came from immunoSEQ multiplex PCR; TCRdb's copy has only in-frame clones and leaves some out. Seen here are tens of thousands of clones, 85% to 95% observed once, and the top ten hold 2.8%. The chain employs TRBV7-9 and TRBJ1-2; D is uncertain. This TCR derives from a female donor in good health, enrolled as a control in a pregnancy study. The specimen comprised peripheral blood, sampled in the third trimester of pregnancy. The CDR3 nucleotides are TGTGCCAGCAGCCAAGCGATTCCGGAGGGCTACACCTTC. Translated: CASSQAIPEGYTF.